The clone carrying this T cell receptor beta chain is termed medium-sized. Its antigen is as yet unknown. TCRdb independently ran MiXCR on the 5' RACE reads; one entry per CDR3 protein. The top ten clones hold around 8.8% of a sample with more than 12,000 distinct CDR3 sequences, approximately 39% of them seen once. This sample was taken from a study of T cell repertoires and leukemia-associated antigens. Across the whole study: Roughly 16 million effective reads came from all samples combined. Points from the study as a whole: The four groups had similar numbers of Vbeta, Jbeta genes and CDR3s. Whether expanded clones are antigen-specific and functional remains untested.

This CDR3 region has 14 residues. Germline CDR1 and CDR2: MNHNY and SVGAGI (reference sequence). Trimming took off 3 bases at V and 4 bases at J, with 10 bases between the two ends. The CD3+ T cells first had an overnight rest without serum. The clonotype was recovered from a female donor in good health. V and J are TRBV6-6 and TRBJ2-1; D is undetermined. Sequenced input: CD3+ T cells sorted from blood and cultured. DNA of the CDR3: TGTGCCAGCAGTTATCCCGGCCTTTACAATGAGCAGTTCTTC. Protein sequence: CASSYPGLYNEQFF.